One sample yielded the 18 T cell receptor beta chains listed below, sequenced in a study of T cells in Graves' hyperthyroidism and ophthalmopathy. Amplified regions were TCR beta CDR3 sequences from RNA transcripts. An initial round of RT-PCR targeting the TCR CDR3 relied on the HTBI primer set. TCRdb reprocessed the multiplex PCR reads with MiXCR, giving one entry per CDR3 protein. The sample has about 180,000 distinct CDR3 sequences; 15% to 20% are singletons. The source material was blood. The receptors come from a woman aged 50 to 60 with Graves' hyperthyroidism.

This clonotype was seen repeatedly, ten times or more. This chain uses TRBV6-1 with TRBJ1-6; 7 bases are a match to TRBD1. The J segment lost 1 base and the V segment lost 4 bases, leaving 4 bases of the junction unmatched. The germline CDR1 and CDR2 sequences are MNHNS and SASEGT. There are 16 residues in the CDR3. The DNA of the CDR3 is TGTGCCAGCAGTGCCTCAGGGGGTTCCTATAATTCACCCCTCCACTTT. This translates into CASSASGGSYNSPLHF.

The chain couples TRBV11-2 to TRBJ1-3, with 8 bases identical to TRBD1. Trimming removed 2 bases from V and 0 bases from J; junction bases left unmatched: 6. This CDR3 is built from 17 residues. Germline lookup yields CDR1 SGHAT and CDR2 FQNNGV. The DNA for the CDR3 is TGTGCCAGCAGCTTACTCAGGACAGGGAACTCTGGAAACACCATATATTTT. It codes for CASSLLRTGNSGNTIYF.

Only a few counts were recorded for this clonotype. V and J are TRBV5-8 and TRBJ1-1, with 7 bases matching TRBD1. Germline-derived CDR1 and CDR2 are SGHTS and YDEGEE. The trim removed 4 bases at V and 0 bases at J, leaving 24 bases unmatched. The CDR3 loop spans 21 amino acids. In nucleotides, the CDR3 is TGTGCCAGCAGCCCCGGGGGGAGGGGGCCCGGGAGGCCCCATATGAACACTGAAGCTTTCTTT. The encoded protein is CASSPGGRGPGRPHMNTEAFF.

In its sample, this clonotype was seen many times. Being one base from a much bigger clone, this may be a read error. The genes are TRBV2 and TRBJ2-7, with TRBD2 identical over 11 bases. CDR3 length equals 16 residues. Germline V gives CDR1 SNHLY, CDR2 FYNNEI. This chain's CDR3 is CASSAQGLAVSYGQYF. The CDR3 DNA is TGTGCCAGCAGTGCCCAGGGACTAGCGGTTTCCTACGGGCAGTACTTC. Drawing the rest from reference TRBV2 and TRBJ2-7, the complete variable domain is EPEVTQTPSHQVTQMGQEVILRCVPISNHLYFYWYRQILGQKVEFLVSFYNNEISEKSEIFDDQFSVERPDGSNFTLKIRSTKLEDSAMYFCASSAQGLAVSYGQYFGPGTRLTVT.

Regarding this clonotype: A much larger clone lies a single base off, so this may be a read error. The chain combines TRBV19 with TRBJ1-1; D is uncertain. Germline values: CDR1 LNHDA, CDR2 SQIVND (reference sequence). The V end lost 4 bases, the J end lost 4 bases, and 19 bases lay between the germline ends. This CDR3 has 16 amino acids. CDR3 in DNA: TGTGCCAGTAGTAGACGACGGGGAGGGATCGGCACTGAAGCTTTCTTT. It encodes CASSRRRGGIGTEAFF. Full variable domain (missing parts from reference TRBV19 and TRBJ1-1): DGGITQSPKYLFRKEGQNVTLSCEQNLNHDAMYWYRQDPGQGLRLIYYSQIVNDFQKGDIAEGYSVSREKKESFPLTVTSAQKNPTAFYLCASSRRRGGIGTEAFFGQGTRLTVV.

This clonotype was found many times. The chain links TRBV10-3 to TRBJ1-5; unclear D gene. Between the trimmed V and J ends, which lost 5 bases and 10 bases, there was a span of 18 bases. Germline CDR1 is ENHRY and CDR2 is SYGVKD. This CDR3 region has 14 residues. The CDR3 DNA sequence: TGTGCCATCAGTCCCGCTGGAGATTGGTCCCCCCAGCATTTT. Translation: CAISPAGDWSPQHF.

This clonotype was seen ten or more times. An end of the junction differs from the germline gene, which may be a read error. The chain links TRBV6-1 to TRBJ1-1, with D possibly being TRBD1 (5 bases). Germline CDR1 reads MNHNS; CDR2 reads SASEGT. CDR3 length: 15 residues. CDR3 sequence (DNA): TGTGCCAACAGTGCCGCTCAGGGAGGTAACACTGAAGCTTTCTTT. Its protein product is CANSAAQGGNTEAFF.

In its sample, this clonotype was seen many times. This CDR3 reads CATSANGASNQPQHF. CDR3 in DNA: TGTGCCACCAGTGCTAATGGCGCCAGCAATCAGCCCCAGCATTTT. This chain uses TRBV24-1 with TRBJ1-5; the D is unclear. Trimming took off 5 bases at V and 1 base at J, with 11 bases between the two ends. Germline loops: CDR1 KGHDR, CDR2 SFDVKD. The CDR3 length is 15 residues.

This clonotype was seen ten or more times. The chain is built from TRBV27 and TRBJ1-1; 8 bases fit TRBD1. The CDR3 covers 17 residues. The V gene's germline CDR1 is MNHEY and CDR2 SMNVEV (reference sequence). J was trimmed by 0 bases and V by 6 bases; bases with no gene match: 12. CDR3 loop: CASRRTGLSSVNTEAFF. CDR3 in DNA: TGTGCCAGCAGGAGGACAGGGCTTAGCAGTGTGAACACTGAAGCTTTCTTT.

This clonotype occurred many times. The V gene is TRBV28, the J gene TRBJ2-5; D remains unclear. Germline CDR1 is MDHEN and CDR2 is SYDVKM. V lost 5 bases, J lost 3 bases, and 16 bases lay in between. The CDR3 has 15 amino acids. The CDR3 reads CASSLRGSLKETQYF. Written as DNA, the CDR3 is TGTGCCAGCAGTCTGAGAGGCAGCCTAAAAGAGACCCAGTACTTC.

Ten or more counts support this clonotype. V gene TRBV6-2 or TRBV6-3 combines with J gene TRBJ1-1; maybe TRBD1 (5 bases). The germline V gene encodes CDR1 MNHEY and CDR2 SVGEGT. The germline V and J ends were trimmed by 5 bases and 11 bases, with 21 bases remaining between them. The CDR3 has 14 amino acids. As DNA, the CDR3 is TGTGCCAGCAGTACCCGAAGACAGACTAGTTCGGCTTTCTTT. This gives the protein CASSTRRQTSSAFF.

This clonotype was seen many times. The chain employs TRBV13 and TRBJ2-5; TRBD2 aligns across 7 bases. Per the germline V gene, CDR1 is PRHDT and CDR2 is FYEKMQ (reference sequence). Trimming took 1 base from V and 5 from J; bases not matched to a gene: 10. The CDR3 loop spans 16 amino acids. For the CDR3, the DNA is TGTGCCAGCAGCTTAGTTGCTGGACTAGAATCCGAGACCCAGTACTTC. Translated, it gives CASSLVAGLESETQYF. Drawing the rest from reference TRBV13 and TRBJ2-5, the complete variable domain is AAGVIQSPRHLIKEKRETATLKCYPIPRHDTVYWYQQGPGQDPQFLISFYEKMQSDKGSIPDRFSAQQFSDYHSELNMSSLELGDSALYFCASSLVAGLESETQYFGPGTRLLVL.

This clonotype is a singleton in its sample. The chain recombines TRBV4-2 with TRBJ1-6, with D unclear. Germline loops: CDR1 LGHNA, CDR2 YNFKEQ. Trimming left V 0 bases short and J 8 bases short, with 8 bases between. The CDR3 is 14 amino acids. Here the CDR3 DNA reads TGTGCCAGCAGCCAAGAGGTCACCGATTCACCCCTCCACTTT. Translation gives CASSQEVTDSPLHF.

This clonotype was seen many times. The chain couples TRBV4-2 to TRBJ1-2, with D possibly matching TRBD1 (5 bases). Trimming removed 8 bases at V and 7 bases at J, with 11 bases between. CDR1 and CDR2 (germline): LGHNA, YNFKEQ. The CDR3 totals 11 residues. CDR3: CASGQGSGYTF. For the CDR3, the DNA is TGTGCCAGCGGGCAGGGAAGTGGCTACACCTTC.

This clonotype was observed at least ten times. The chain links TRBV7-9 to TRBJ2-3; no definite D call. Germline lookup yields CDR1 SEHNR and CDR2 FQNEAQ (reference sequence). The germline V and J ends were trimmed by 3 bases and 3 bases, with 10 bases remaining between them. This CDR3 spans 14 amino acids. The CDR3 nucleotides are TGTGCCAGCAGCTTGGGCCTCGGGACAGATACGCAGTATTTT. Translating gives CASSLGLGTDTQYF.

This chain connects TRBV5-1 to TRBJ2-1, with D tentatively TRBD2 (6 bases). CDR1 SGHRS and CDR2 YFSETQ come from the germline V gene. CDR3 length equals 16 residues. V lost 0 bases to trimming and J lost 5 bases, with 15 bases between them. The CDR3 sequence is CASSLAGLVADNEQFF. In nucleotides, the CDR3 is TGCGCCAGCAGCTTGGCCGGGTTAGTAGCGGACAATGAGCAGTTCTTC.

This clonotype has at least ten counts. The chain joins TRBV11-2 to TRBJ2-3; 7 bases agree with TRBD1. Losses at the gene ends were 5 bases for V and 0 bases for J; bases not matched to a gene: 8. Germline loops: CDR1 SGHAT, CDR2 FQNNGV. The CDR3 contains 16 residues. The CDR3, as DNA: TGTGCCAGCAGCCCCGGACAGGCGACTAGCACAGATACGCAGTATTTT. Residues: CASSPGQATSTDTQYF. The full variable domain, completed using reference TRBV11-2 and TRBJ2-3, is EAGVAQSPRYKIIEKRQSVAFWCNPISGHATLYWYQQILGQGPKLLIQFQNNGVVDDSQLPKDRFSAERLKGVDSTLKIQPAKLEDSAVYLCASSPGQATSTDTQYFGPGTRLTVL.

The chain recombines TRBV20-1 with TRBJ2-3; 11 nucleotides align to TRBD2. The CDR3 sequence is 16 residues long. Per germline, CDR1 DFQATT and CDR2 SNEGSKA (reference sequence). The CDR3: CIVSTSGVTSTDTQYF. The CDR3 DNA reads TGCATTGTCTCGACTAGCGGGGTGACTAGCACAGATACGCAGTATTTT.